This T cell receptor (beta chain) comes out of a study of blood T cell repertoires in COVID-19. V was pared by 3 bases and J by 8 bases, with 6 bases of the junction left unmatched. The germline CDR1 and CDR2 sequences are MGHRA and YSYEKL. This CDR3 region has 14 residues. In the study's own analysis: How many nucleated cells were present was estimated from reference gene primer amplification. TCRdb's table, derived via immunoSEQ multiplex PCR, lists solely in-frame clones and lacks some. The D gene and trimming were derived from the DNA, and the V and J assignments and clone size from that table. Altogether approximately 70,000 clones are present, about 91% being singletons, with the ten largest covering around 13%.

The origin of this receptor is a human donor with active COVID-19. The donor label of this sample is uncertain. Input material: peripheral blood. J is TRBJ1-2 and V is TRBV4-1; 10 bases are a match to TRBD1. In DNA, the CDR3 is TGCGCCAGCAGCCACTTCGACAGGGGGCTGGGCTACACCTTC. It codes for CASSHFDRGLGYTF.